The 13 T cell receptor beta chains given below trace back to one sample, sequenced in a study of blood T cell repertoires in COVID-19. The table came from immunoSEQ multiplex PCR; TCRdb's copy has only in-frame clones and leaves some out. The profile shows 150,000 to 170,000 clones, roughly 78% of them singletons. Sequencing was done on a sample of peripheral blood. The origin of the receptors is a man at least 80 years old with acute or convalescent COVID-19.

This sequence joins TRBV6-5 and TRBJ1-6; maybe TRBD1 (5 bases). In germline, CDR1 is MNHEY, CDR2 SVGAGI. V was trimmed by 4 bases and J by 7 bases, leaving 14 bases between them. The CDR3 is 15 residues long. DNA for the CDR3: TGTGCCAGCAGTTCAAAGGCAGGACAAAATTCACCCCTCCACTTT. This encodes CASSSKAGQNSPLHF.

This chain links TRBV12-3 or TRBV12-4 with TRBJ1-5, with no clear D. The V and J ends lost 3 bases and 4 bases respectively, with 4 bases between them. The CDR3 contains 12 residues. The DNA for the CDR3 is TGTGCCAGCAGTTTGCTAAATCAGCCCCAGCATTTT. Amino acids: CASSLLNQPQHF.

The CDR3 bases are TGTGCCAGCAGTGTTCGAGCTAGCGGAACAGATACGCAGTATTTT. This codes for CASSVRASGTDTQYF. The V gene is TRBV2, the J gene TRBJ2-3, with 7 bases that match TRBD2. J lost 3 bases, V lost 4 bases, and 7 bases had no gene match. The CDR3 has 15 residues. The germline V gene encodes CDR1 SNHLY and CDR2 FYNNEI.

For this clone: The same CDR3 arises from other DNA sequences in this sample as well. V and J are TRBV19 and TRBJ1-5; 9 bases map to TRBD1. CDR3 length: 15 residues. Germline V gene lookup returns CDR1 LNHDA and CDR2 SQIVND (reference sequence). J was trimmed by 2 bases and V by 1 base; bases with no gene match: 0. The CDR3 DNA reads as TGTGCCAGTAGTATAGGACAGGGGGGCAATCAGCCCCAGCATTTT. This encodes CASSIGQGGNQPQHF.

Only a few counts were recorded for this clone. The chain uses TRBV7-2 and TRBJ1-1; no firm D call. The CDR3 runs to 13 residues. Trimming took off 3 bases at V and 7 bases at J, with 12 bases between the two ends. The germline V gene encodes CDR1 SGHTA and CDR2 FQGNSA. Here the CDR3 reads CASSLSGRGEAFF. In nucleotides, the CDR3 is TGTGCCAGCAGCTTGTCGGGGAGAGGTGAAGCTTTCTTT.

The chain joins TRBV6-1 to TRBJ2-5; D is undetermined. The CDR3 runs 14 residues. V lost 3 bases, J lost 5 bases, and 13 bases lay in between. Germline loops: CDR1 MNHNS, CDR2 SASEGT. The CDR3 spells CASSEGSPRETQYF. The CDR3 bases are TGTGCCAGCAGTGAGGGCTCTCCCAGGGAGACCCAGTACTTC.

This chain links TRBV6-1 with TRBJ1-1; D remains ambiguous. The germline CDR1 and CDR2 sequences are MNHNS and SASEGT. Trimming took off 2 bases at V and 5 bases at J, with 18 bases between the two ends. This CDR3 has 16 residues. The CDR3 nucleotides are TGTGCCAGCAGTGAAAGGACTTCTCTGGGTTTGACTGAAGCTTTCTTT. Translating gives CASSERTSLGLTEAFF.

The rearrangement links TRBV5-1 to TRBJ2-7, with 7 bases matching TRBD2. The V gene end was trimmed by 6 bases and the J gene end by 0 bases; junction bases not matched to a gene: 6. The CDR3 contains 14 residues. Germline CDR1 and CDR2: SGHRS and YFSETQ. CDR3 residues: CASTGGGSSYEQYF. The CDR3 DNA sequence: TGCGCCAGCACCGGCGGGGGAAGCTCCTACGAGCAGTACTTC.

V is TRBV6-5 and J is TRBJ1-4, with D tentatively TRBD1 (6 bases). Trimming left V 2 bases short and J 13 bases short, with 17 bases between. There are 14 residues in the CDR3. Germline lookup yields CDR1 MNHEY and CDR2 SVGAGI. CDR3 nucleotide sequence: TGTGCCAGCAGTTACGCTCCGGGGGGGGGCGGACTGTTTTTT. Translating it yields CASSYAPGGGGLFF.

The sample holds a few counts of this clone. The chain carries TRBV18 and TRBJ2-7; 10 positions match TRBD2. CDR3 length: 18 residues. Germline CDR1 KGHSH, CDR2 LQKENI. The junction had 18 bases not matched to a gene; V was cut back by 6 bases and J by 4 bases. CDR3 residues: CASSLRLAGAPAGYEQYV. The CDR3 coding sequence is TGTGCCAGCTCCCTCAGACTAGCGGGCGCTCCGGCCGGATACGAGCAGTACGTC.

This clone was seen more than once but under ten times. The chain has TRBV5-1 and TRBJ1-5; the D gene is possibly TRBD1 (6 bases). This CDR3 contains 14 residues. Trimming took off 3 bases at V and 4 bases at J, with 11 bases between the two ends. The germline V gene encodes CDR1 SGHRS and CDR2 YFSETQ. The CDR3 nucleotides are TGCGCCAGCAGCTCCGGGACAAGTAATCAGCCCCAGCATTTT. Protein: CASSSGTSNQPQHF.

V gene TRBV20-1 combines with J gene TRBJ2-5, with D maybe TRBD2 (5 bases). CDR1 and CDR2 (germline): DFQATT, SNEGSKA (reference sequence). The V gene lost 3 bases and the J gene lost 2 bases, with 13 bases spanning the gap. This CDR3 is 14 amino acids long. The DNA for the CDR3 is TGCAGTGCTAGTTTAAGCGGATGGCAAGAGACCCAGTACTTC. As protein: CSASLSGWQETQYF.

For the CDR3, the DNA is TGCGCCAGCAGCCTCCGGACTAGCGCGACAGATACGCAGTATTTT. It codes for CASSLRTSATDTQYF. The chain recombines TRBV5-1 with TRBJ2-3, with 9 bases aligning to TRBD2. Germline values: CDR1 SGHRS, CDR2 YFSETQ. The CDR3 sequence is 15 residues long. With V trimmed by 4 bases and J by 3 bases, 6 bases remained unmatched. The whole variable domain, filled in from reference TRBV5-1 and TRBJ2-3, reads KAGVTQTPRYLIKTRGQQVTLSCSPISGHRSVSWYQQTPGQGLQFLFEYFSETQRNKGNFPGRFSGRQFSNSRSEMNVSTLELGDSALYLCASSLRTSATDTQYFGPGTRLTVL.